These 17 T cell receptor beta chains share one sample of origin, sequenced in a study of T cells expressing NK-cell markers. TCRdb re-called the 5' RACE reads and gives one entry per CDR3 protein, without DNA. There are about 390,000 distinct CDR3 sequences in the sample, with about 10% held by the top ten. The specimen sequenced was blood T cells: a sorted CD56 or NKG2C T cell subset, CD4+ or CD8+ T cells, or bulk PBMC T cells (not recorded which). The receptors come from a woman in her forties or fifties in good health.

The rearrangement joins TRBV19 to TRBJ2-2; TCRdb names TRBD1, which stays unverified in the absence of DNA. Per germline, CDR1 LNHDA and CDR2 SQIVND (reference sequence). The CDR3 length is 13 residues. The CDR3 loop is CASQQGYTGELFF.

Here the CDR3 reads CSVRTSKAETQYF. The V and J genes are TRBV29-1 and TRBJ2-5; TCRdb designates TRBD2, a call that cannot be tested without DNA. CDR3 length equals 13 residues. Germline V gives CDR1 SQVTM, CDR2 ANQGSEA.

The CDR3 reads CASSKGPGTYEQYF. The chain uses TRBV21-1 and TRBJ2-7. TRBV21-1 is a pseudogene locus. This CDR3 spans 14 amino acids.

The chain is built from TRBV5-1 and TRBJ1-5. The V gene's germline CDR1 is SGHRS and CDR2 YFSETQ. This CDR3 region has 14 residues. Here the CDR3 reads CASSLDGSNQPQHF.

The chain carries TRBV11-2 and TRBJ2-3; TCRdb indicates TRBD2, and absent DNA this call remains unverified. Germline V CDR1 and CDR2: SGHAT, FQNNGV. The CDR3 runs to 17 residues. This chain's CDR3 is CASSPSLGLAGADTQYF. Looking up the rest from reference TRBV11-2 and TRBJ2-3 gives the full variable domain: EAGVAQSPRYKIIEKRQSVAFWCNPISGHATLYWYQQILGQGPKLLIQFQNNGVVDDSQLPKDRFSAERLKGVDSTLKIQPAKLEDSAVYLCASSPSLGLAGADTQYFGPGTRLTVL.

CDR3 sequence reads: CASSQLSGRAREQFF. This rearrangement joins TRBV3-1 to TRBJ2-1; TCRdb names TRBD2, which stays unverified in the absence of DNA. CDR3 length: 15 amino acids. Germline V gene data show CDR1 as LGHDT and CDR2 as YNNKEL (reference sequence).

The V and J genes are TRBV7-6 and TRBJ2-1; TCRdb's D call, TRBD1, is unchecked because there is no DNA. The germline gives CDR1 SGHVS, CDR2 FNYEAQ. CDR3 length: 18 residues. The CDR3 protein is CASSFGPPPFGPRDEQFF.

This chain uses TRBV12-5 with TRBJ2-7; the D call of TRBD1 rests on TCRdb alone, since no DNA is present to check it. Germline V lookup: CDR1 LGHNT, CDR2 FRNRAP. The CDR3 is 15 amino acids. The chain's CDR3 is CASGLPLGVGYEQYF.

The chain joins TRBV6-6 to TRBJ2-3; no DNA is available, so the TRBD1 call from TCRdb remains unchecked. This CDR3 region has 16 residues. The germline V gene has CDR1 MNHNY and CDR2 SVGAGI (reference sequence). The CDR3 is CASSYAGQGGSDTQYF.

The chain uses TRBV12-3 or TRBV12-4 and TRBJ1-1. The CDR3 contains 14 residues. This CDR3 is CASSLRGFNTEAFF.

The genes are TRBV19 and TRBJ2-3. Germline lookup yields CDR1 LNHDA and CDR2 SQIVND (reference sequence). This CDR3 is 16 amino acids long. This chain's CDR3 is CASSNDDRGITDTQYF.

The chain has TRBV12-3 or TRBV12-4 and TRBJ1-5; TCRdb proposes TRBD1, but this gene call is untestable without DNA. The CDR3 totals 15 residues. The CDR3 protein is CASSEDRGINQPQHF.

J is TRBJ2-1 and V is TRBV25-1; TCRdb proposes TRBD1, but this gene call is untestable without DNA. Germline lookup yields CDR1 MGHDK and CDR2 SYGVNS. This CDR3 is 16 amino acids long. The CDR3: CASSEGDRGGYNEQFF.

V is TRBV5-1 and J is TRBJ2-1; TCRdb names TRBD2, which stays unverified in the absence of DNA. CDR3 length equals 15 residues. The V gene's germline CDR1 is SGHRS and CDR2 YFSETQ. CDR3 protein: CASSLGLASGNEQFF.

This rearrangement joins TRBV29-1 to TRBJ1-4. CDR1 and CDR2 (germline): SQVTM, ANQGSEA. The length of the CDR3 is 14 residues. The CDR3 sequence: CSVGGSGLGEKLFF.

This CDR3 reads CATKTLVAYEQYF. This chain joins TRBV10-3 and TRBJ2-7; the D gene TCRdb calls, TRBD1, cannot be checked with no DNA. Germline CDR1 and CDR2: ENHRY and SYGVKD. The CDR3 has 13 residues.

This chain links TRBV20-1 with TRBJ2-6. Germline-derived CDR1 and CDR2 are DFQATT and SNEGSKA (reference sequence). This CDR3 has 13 amino acids. The CDR3 is CSARQAGANVLTF.